The 24 T cell receptor beta chains presented below share a single source sample, sequenced in a study of regulatory T cells in long-lasting Graves disease. Library construction for TCR beta used iRepertoire HTBI primers and Arm-PCR of CDR3 regions. MiXCR, run by TCRdb on the multiplex PCR reads, gives a single entry per CDR3 protein. The table has almost 350,000 distinct CDR3 sequences, around 20% seen once. Indicated time point: persistent/refractory GD, antithyroid drugs over 5 years with positive TRAb. The TCR library was made from RNA that had been extracted from PBMCs in TRIzol. Sequenced material: peripheral blood mononuclear cells (PBMCs), taken when the disease was refractory, from a patient treated with antithyroid drugs. The receptors derive from a female donor with Graves disease.

V gene TRBV6-9 combines with J gene TRBJ1-3; 7 bases agree with TRBD1. V lost 3 bases to trimming and J lost 3 bases; unmatched junction nucleotides: 5. From germline, CDR1 is MNHGY and CDR2 SVAAGI. CDR3 length: 15 amino acids. The CDR3 DNA sequence: TGTGCCAGCAGTTACCAGACAGGGTTTGGAAACACCATATATTTT. It specifies CASSYQTGFGNTIYF.

This clonotype showed up many times. The gene calls are TRBV29-1 and TRBJ1-2; 10 bases agree with TRBD1. Germline V gene lookup returns CDR1 SQVTM and CDR2 ANQGSEA. Trimming took 3 bases from V and 8 from J; bases not matched to a gene: 3. This CDR3 comprises 12 residues. The CDR3 loop reads CSVDDRGLGYTF. DNA for the CDR3: TGCAGCGTTGATGACAGGGGGCTAGGCTACACCTTC.

This clonotype has at least ten counts. V gene TRBV20-1 combines with J gene TRBJ1-1, with D possibly matching TRBD1 (5 bases). The germline V gene encodes CDR1 DFQATT and CDR2 SNEGSKA (reference sequence). V shed 6 bases and J shed 3 bases, with 26 bases lying between them. This CDR3 is 17 amino acids long. The CDR3 is CSAKHHPVAGRDTEAFF. For the CDR3, the DNA is TGCAGTGCCAAACACCACCCCGTGGCAGGGAGGGACACTGAAGCTTTCTTT.

This clonotype was counted only a few times. The genes are TRBV19 and TRBJ2-2; a possible D gene is TRBD2 (6 bases). Germline CDR1 is LNHDA and CDR2 is SQIVND (reference sequence). The CDR3 length is 15 residues. With 6 bases removed from V and 2 bases from J, the gap between germline ends came to 13 bases. The CDR3 coding sequence is TGTGCCAGTAGCCCCGCGGGACTCAACACCGGGGAGCTGTTTTTT. Its translation is CASSPAGLNTGELFF.

The V call is TRBV6-1, the J call TRBJ1-5; the match to TRBD1 covers 7 bases. Germline values: CDR1 MNHNS, CDR2 SASEGT. With V trimmed by 7 bases and J by 3 bases, 12 bases remained unmatched. The CDR3 loop spans 16 amino acids. The CDR3 bases are TGTGCCAGCATCTTTACAGGGGATCGAGTCAATCAGCCCCAGCATTTT. Translation gives CASIFTGDRVNQPQHF.

This clonotype was counted at least ten times. This chain connects TRBV10-3 to TRBJ1-5; the match to TRBD1 covers 9 bases. The CDR3 contains 16 residues. Per germline, CDR1 ENHRY and CDR2 SYGVKD. With V trimmed by 3 bases and J by 5 bases, 8 bases remained unmatched. As DNA, the CDR3 is TGTGCCATCAGTGACCCCGACAGGGGGAGGGATCAGCCCCAGCATTTT. Encoded protein: CAISDPDRGRDQPQHF.

The V call is TRBV19, the J call TRBJ1-3; 7 bases are a match to TRBD1. Germline CDR1 reads LNHDA; CDR2 reads SQIVND (reference sequence). This CDR3 comprises 17 residues. J lost 0 bases, V lost 4 bases, and 9 bases had no gene match. The CDR3 DNA reads as TGTGCCAGTAGTACAGGGGACAGTCTTTTCTCTGGAAACACCATATATTTT. It encodes CASSTGDSLFSGNTIYF. The variable domain in full, completed from reference TRBV19 and TRBJ1-3, reads DGGITQSPKYLFRKEGQNVTLSCEQNLNHDAMYWYRQDPGQGLRLIYYSQIVNDFQKGDIAEGYSVSREKKESFPLTVTSAQKNPTAFYLCASSTGDSLFSGNTIYFGEGSWLTVV.

This clonotype was recorded many times. J is TRBJ1-4 and V is TRBV11-2; D remains unclear. V lost 5 bases and J lost 8, with 12 bases in between. Germline CDR1 reads SGHAT; CDR2 reads FQNNGV. This CDR3 comprises 13 residues. The CDR3 DNA sequence: TGTGCCAGCAGCCCCATGAGTAGGGAAAAACTGTTTTTT. Its protein is CASSPMSREKLFF.

This clonotype was recorded many times. This chain uses TRBV7-8 with TRBJ1-5; D unresolved. The germline V gene encodes CDR1 SGHVS and CDR2 FQNEAQ. Trimming removed 2 bases from V and 10 bases from J, with 15 bases in between. This CDR3 is built from 14 residues. The CDR3 nucleotides are TGTGCCAGCAGCTTATTATCAGGTTATCGACCCCAGCATTTT. It codes for CASSLLSGYRPQHF.

This rearrangement joins TRBV6-1 to TRBJ2-5; D possibly uses TRBD1 or TRBD2 (5 bases each). The germline V gene has CDR1 MNHNS and CDR2 SASEGT. The CDR3 sequence is 16 residues long. Trimming shortened V by 0 bases and J by 5 bases, and 16 bases separated the two germline ends. The CDR3 DNA reads TGTGCCAGCAGTGAAGCCGCTGGGGACGGCAGGGAGACCCAGTACTTC. Protein product: CASSEAAGDGRETQYF.

The rearrangement uses TRBV5-1 and TRBJ2-6, with 11 bases matching TRBD1. Per the germline V gene, CDR1 is SGHRS and CDR2 is YFSETQ. The CDR3 is 18 residues long. The trim removed 1 base at V and 1 base at J, leaving 4 bases unmatched. CDR3 in DNA: TGCGCCAGCAGCTTGTGGACAGGGGGCGCTTCTGGGGCCAACGTCCTGACTTTC. Encoded protein: CASSLWTGGASGANVLTF.

The chain combines TRBV3-1 with TRBJ1-1; D uncertain. Germline V gives CDR1 LGHDT, CDR2 YNNKEL (reference sequence). The CDR3 is 16 amino acids. Between the trimmed V and J ends, which lost 1 base and 1 base, there was a span of 13 bases. The CDR3 loop is CASSQGISRANTEAFF. The CDR3 region has the DNA TGTGCCAGCAGCCAAGGAATTTCTCGGGCGAACACTGAAGCTTTCTTT.

The chain joins TRBV27 to TRBJ1-1; D gene ambiguous. CDR3 length: 14 residues. Germline assignment: CDR1 MNHEY and CDR2 SMNVEV (reference sequence). V gave up 6 bases and J gave up 1 base, with 12 bases separating them. In DNA, the CDR3 is TGTGCCAGCAGAGGGCGGAGGAAGAACACTGAAGCTTTCTTT. It yields the protein CASRGRRKNTEAFF.

Details on this clonotype: Since a much larger clone is just one base distant, this may be a read error. This sequence joins TRBV6-1 and TRBJ2-7, with TRBD1 as a possible D gene (5 bases). The germline CDR1 and CDR2 sequences are MNHNS and SASEGT. CDR3 length: 15 residues. Trimming stripped 7 bases from V and 0 bases from J, with 16 bases between. The DNA for the CDR3 is TGTGCCAGCACGCGTCTGGACAAAAACTCCTACGAGCAGTACTTC. Translated: CASTRLDKNSYEQYF.

The chain carries TRBV9 and TRBJ2-2, with TRBD1 matching 9 bases. Germline V gene lookup returns CDR1 SGDLS and CDR2 YYNGEE. The CDR3 runs to 20 residues. Germline trimming cut 3 bases from V and 0 bases from J; bases unmatched to any gene: 15. The CDR3 DNA sequence: TGTGCCAGCAGCGACTACAGGGGGCATCTCGAATTGGCGAACACCGGGGAGCTGTTTTTT. Translating gives CASSDYRGHLELANTGELFF.

The V gene is TRBV19, the J gene TRBJ1-5; D gene unclear. This CDR3 has 12 amino acids. Germline CDR1 reads LNHDA; CDR2 reads SQIVND (reference sequence). The V gene lost 3 bases and the J gene lost 6 bases, with 6 bases spanning the gap. The CDR3 here is CASSIISQPQHF. The CDR3, as DNA: TGTGCCAGTAGTATTATTAGTCAGCCCCAGCATTTT.

This clonotype was found many times. This chain uses TRBV3-1 with TRBJ1-6; no definite D call. The ends were cut back, 4 bases at V and 5 bases at J, with 9 bases in the middle. The CDR3 loop spans 14 amino acids. The germline V gene encodes CDR1 LGHDT and CDR2 YNNKEL (reference sequence). The CDR3, as DNA: TGTGCCAGCAGCCGGCAGAGGGATAATTCACCCCTCCACTTT. This encodes CASSRQRDNSPLHF.

In its sample, this clonotype was seen a few times. The V and J genes are TRBV7-9 and TRBJ1-1, with TRBD1 identical over 8 bases. The CDR3 runs 14 residues. J lost 5 bases, V lost 4 bases, and 6 bases had no gene match. Germline assignment: CDR1 SEHNR and CDR2 FQNEAQ (reference sequence). CDR3 DNA: TGTGCCAGCAGCTCTAGGACAGGGAGAACTGAAGCTTTCTTT. It specifies CASSSRTGRTEAFF.

This clonotype was seen at least ten times. This rearrangement joins TRBV7-2 to TRBJ2-5, with 8 bases that match TRBD2. Germline V gene sequence: CDR1 SGHTA, CDR2 FQGNSA. Trimming removed 3 bases from V and 5 bases from J; junction bases left unmatched: 5. This CDR3 is built from 14 residues. Here the CDR3 reads CASSFAAGAETQYF. CDR3 DNA sequence: TGTGCCAGCAGCTTCGCAGCGGGAGCGGAGACCCAGTACTTC. Looking up the rest from reference TRBV7-2 and TRBJ2-5 gives the full variable domain: GAGVSQSPSNKVTEKGKDVELRCDPISGHTALYWYRQSLGQGLEFLIYFQGNSAPDKSGLPSDRFSAERTGGSVSTLTIQRTQQEDSAVYLCASSFAAGAETQYFGPGTRLLVL.

This clonotype was detected many times. The chain carries TRBV5-1 and TRBJ2-6; no definite D call. Germline V gene lookup returns CDR1 SGHRS and CDR2 YFSETQ. Trimming shortened V by 5 bases and J by 2 bases, and 11 bases separated the two germline ends. This CDR3 region has 15 residues. CDR3 residues: CASRTPEAGANVLTF. The CDR3 DNA reads as TGCGCCAGCAGGACCCCAGAAGCTGGGGCCAACGTCCTGACTTTC.

A note on this clonotype: A much larger clone sits a single nucleotide away, making a read error possible. V gene TRBV28 combines with J gene TRBJ2-7; the match to TRBD2 covers 9 bases. The CDR3 runs 21 residues. Germline V gives CDR1 MDHEN, CDR2 SYDVKM. V dropped 5 bases and J dropped 2; count of bases not matched to a gene: 25. Here the CDR3 reads CASSASYLRGRAPWPTYEQYF. The CDR3 DNA reads TGTGCCAGCAGTGCGTCTTATTTACGCGGGAGGGCCCCCTGGCCCACCTACGAGCAGTACTTC.

This clonotype occurred many times. This may be a read error, as it is one base from a much larger clone. The V and J genes are TRBV2 and TRBJ2-5; no firm D call. The CDR3 loop spans 13 amino acids. The V end was cut by 4 bases, the J end by 4 bases, with 10 bases between. The germline gives CDR1 SNHLY, CDR2 FYNNEI. CDR3 region: CASSVELRETQYF. The CDR3 nucleotides read TGTGCCAGCAGTGTCGAATTACGAGAGACCCAGTACTTC.

This clonotype came up a few times. Mismatch with germline at one junction end may stem from a read error. V and J are TRBV20-1 and TRBJ2-7, with TRBD1 matching 10 bases. The CDR3 runs to 14 residues. From germline, CDR1 is DFQATT and CDR2 SNEGSKA (reference sequence). This CDR3 reads CSAHPTGGGVVVFF. In nucleotides, the CDR3 is TGCAGTGCTCACCCGACAGGGGGCGGTGTGGTGGTCTTCTTC.

This clonotype came up many times. The chain recombines TRBV28 with TRBJ2-7, with D perhaps matching TRBD2 (6 bases). The CDR3 runs to 14 residues. CDR1 MDHEN and CDR2 SYDVKM come from the germline V gene. With 2 bases removed from V and 5 bases from J, the gap between germline ends came to 13 bases. This CDR3 reads CASSLPGVADEQYF. CDR3 sequence (DNA): TGTGCCAGCAGTTTACCGGGAGTCGCCGACGAGCAGTACTTC. The full variable domain, rest sourced from reference TRBV28 and TRBJ2-7, is DVKVTQSSRYLVKRTGEKVFLECVQDMDHENMFWYRQDPGLGLRLIYFSYDVKMKEKGDIPEGYSVSREKKERFSLILESASTNQTSMYLCASSLPGVADEQYFGPGTRLTVT.